This is a list of T cell receptor beta chains from one sample in a study of Tregs in tolerant kidney transplant recipients. The table came from immunoSEQ multiplex PCR; TCRdb's copy has only in-frame clones and leaves some out. Of tens of thousands of clones in the sample, roughly 89% are singletons; the top ten hold approximately 4%. Material for sequencing was CD4+ T cells from blood. Every receptor here comes from a human donor in good health. Both conserved end residues are trimmed from each CDR3. Fields, in order: D gene, J gene, V gene, CDR3 protein. The D gene is left open where the match is weak.

d_call: TRBD1; j_call: TRBJ1-5; v_call: TRBV18; cdr3_aa: ASSRSQGARNQPQH
d_call: NA; j_call: TRBJ1-1; v_call: TRBV6-6; cdr3_aa: ASSPRGGAMNTEAF
d_call: TRBD2; j_call: TRBJ2-1; v_call: TRBV6-5; cdr3_aa: ASSSASGAYNEQF
d_call: NA; j_call: TRBJ2-7; v_call: TRBV5-4; cdr3_aa: ASSLAVGTGTVEQY
d_call: TRBD2; j_call: TRBJ2-2; v_call: TRBV11-3; cdr3_aa: ASSLELAGGWSGELF
d_call: NA; j_call: TRBJ1-2; v_call: TRBV5-8; cdr3_aa: ASSLGPNSYGYT
d_call: NA; j_call: TRBJ2-1; v_call: TRBV11-3; cdr3_aa: ASSLVGPSNEQF
d_call: TRBD1; j_call: TRBJ2-6; v_call: TRBV5-4; cdr3_aa: ASSPIRPGQVLSGANVLT
d_call: NA; j_call: TRBJ2-3; v_call: TRBV6-5; cdr3_aa: ASSYPGADTQY
d_call: NA; j_call: TRBJ1-2; v_call: TRBV27; cdr3_aa: ASSHQENYGYT
d_call: NA; j_call: TRBJ1-3; v_call: TRBV4-1; cdr3_aa: ASSQDWASGNTIY
d_call: NA; j_call: TRBJ1-2; v_call: TRBV11-2; cdr3_aa: ASSLAGDGYT
d_call: TRBD1; j_call: TRBJ1-1; v_call: TRBV6-6; cdr3_aa: ASSFGQGARDTEAF
d_call: NA; j_call: TRBJ2-7; v_call: TRBV4-2; cdr3_aa: ASSQATGDSYEQY
d_call: NA; j_call: TRBJ2-4; v_call: TRBV5-1; cdr3_aa: ASSPDPRSDIQY
d_call: NA; j_call: TRBJ2-2; v_call: TRBV5-1; cdr3_aa: ASSLGRSGELF
d_call: NA; j_call: TRBJ1-1; v_call: TRBV12-5; cdr3_aa: ASGLVLRAGGAEAF
d_call: NA; j_call: TRBJ1-4; v_call: TRBV19; cdr3_aa: ASSARDGHEKLF
d_call: NA; j_call: TRBJ2-2; v_call: TRBV4-3; cdr3_aa: ASSQEAAGTNTGELF
d_call: TRBD2; j_call: TRBJ2-3; v_call: TRBV7-2; cdr3_aa: ASSSGLTRTDTQY
d_call: NA; j_call: TRBJ1-1; v_call: TRBV21-1; cdr3_aa: ASSKGFGGAF
d_call: NA; j_call: TRBJ2-7; v_call: TRBV5-1; cdr3_aa: ASSLGRVRYEQY
d_call: NA; j_call: TRBJ1-4; v_call: TRBV7-9; cdr3_aa: ASSLDNAYNEEKLF
d_call: TRBD1; j_call: TRBJ2-2; v_call: TRBV19; cdr3_aa: ATQLRRDRGTGELF
d_call: NA; j_call: TRBJ2-5; v_call: TRBV7-7; cdr3_aa: ASSPRARGEETQY
d_call: NA; j_call: TRBJ2-7; v_call: TRBV2; cdr3_aa: ASGSFGGYYEQY
d_call: TRBD1; j_call: TRBJ2-5; v_call: TRBV2; cdr3_aa: ASRETGVLQETQY
d_call: NA; j_call: TRBJ2-3; v_call: TRBV5-8; cdr3_aa: ASSLGRVRTDTQY
d_call: NA; j_call: TRBJ1-2; v_call: TRBV30; cdr3_aa: AWSVGANYGYT
d_call: TRBD1; j_call: TRBJ2-7; v_call: TRBV2; cdr3_aa: ASSEPDRGEQY
d_call: NA; j_call: TRBJ1-1; v_call: TRBV6-1; cdr3_aa: ASMWQMNTEAF
d_call: NA; j_call: TRBJ2-2; v_call: TRBV11-3; cdr3_aa: ASSLESTGELF
d_call: NA; j_call: TRBJ2-1; v_call: TRBV9; cdr3_aa: ASSGQGNRNEQF
d_call: NA; j_call: TRBJ1-1; v_call: TRBV18; cdr3_aa: ASSPRAGDNTEAF
d_call: NA; j_call: TRBJ1-1; v_call: TRBV4-2; cdr3_aa: ASSLNPGMNTEAF
d_call: TRBD1; j_call: TRBJ1-6; v_call: TRBV6-1; cdr3_aa: ASSEVLRGRSPLH
d_call: NA; j_call: TRBJ1-1; v_call: TRBV19; cdr3_aa: ASSLTDTTGKAF
d_call: TRBD1; j_call: TRBJ1-1; v_call: TRBV4-3; cdr3_aa: ASSQDLSRLGTGTEAF
d_call: TRBD2; j_call: TRBJ2-2; v_call: TRBV5-5; cdr3_aa: ASSSLAGAGVTGELF
d_call: NA; j_call: TRBJ1-3; v_call: TRBV7-6; cdr3_aa: ASSSFGGAGNTIY
d_call: NA; j_call: TRBJ2-2; v_call: TRBV7-3; cdr3_aa: ASSPRTPRRHGELF
d_call: NA; j_call: TRBJ1-2; v_call: TRBV7-9; cdr3_aa: ASSLTQGKDYGYT
d_call: TRBD1; j_call: TRBJ1-4; v_call: TRBV2; cdr3_aa: ASSPTGREKLF
d_call: NA; j_call: TRBJ1-1; v_call: TRBV6-5; cdr3_aa: ASSPTGEAF
d_call: TRBD1; j_call: TRBJ2-7; v_call: TRBV9; cdr3_aa: ASSVEGQGAGEQY
d_call: NA; j_call: TRBJ2-3; v_call: TRBV6-5; cdr3_aa: ASMALGPGDTQY
d_call: NA; j_call: TRBJ2-5; v_call: TRBV9; cdr3_aa: ASSGRPQETQY
d_call: TRBD2; j_call: TRBJ2-7; v_call: TRBV6-1; cdr3_aa: ASSLAGATYEQY
d_call: NA; j_call: TRBJ2-5; v_call: TRBV9; cdr3_aa: ASSVGFQETQY
d_call: NA; j_call: TRBJ2-5; v_call: TRBV19; cdr3_aa: ASSIRPVVSGETQY
d_call: NA; j_call: TRBJ1-2; v_call: TRBV5-1; cdr3_aa: ASSPTVNYGYT